These 18 T cell receptor beta chains share one sample of origin, sequenced in a study of shared clonotypes between healthy human individuals. Sequencing was performed with immunoSEQ multiplex PCR; in TCRdb, only in-frame clones are kept and a portion is missing. The data show some 1.5 million clones, about 96% seen once. The sample consisted of naive CD4+ T cells sorted from blood. Subset of the sample: CD45RA+ positively selected. The source is a man aged 25-40 years in good health.

The gene calls are TRBV20-1 and TRBJ2-5; no reliable D call. Trimming took 6 bases from V and 5 from J, leaving 10 bases between them. This CDR3 comprises 11 residues. Per germline, CDR1 DFQATT and CDR2 SNEGSKA (reference sequence). CDR3 coding DNA: TGCAGTGCCAATGGCGCGGAGACCCAGTACTTC. It specifies CSANGAETQYF.

This clone was recorded only once. The V gene is TRBV18, the J gene TRBJ2-6; 7 bases map to TRBD1. The CDR3 sequence is 16 residues long. Trimming cost V 3 bases and J 4 bases; bases outside gene matches: 6. CDR1 and CDR2 from the germline V gene are KGHSH and LQKENI. In nucleotides, the CDR3 is TGTGCCAGCTCACCCTTAGGGGGCGCCGGGGCCAACGTCCTGACTTTC. It translates to CASSPLGGAGANVLTF.

The chain employs TRBV19 and TRBJ2-1; 8 nucleotides match TRBD1. Germline V gives CDR1 LNHDA, CDR2 SQIVND (reference sequence). This CDR3 is built from 15 residues. After removal of 1 base from V and 6 bases from J, the junction contained 5 bases not matched to a gene. CDR3 sequence: CASSIAGTGLNEQFF. The CDR3 nucleotides are TGTGCCAGTAGTATAGCGGGGACAGGCCTCAATGAGCAGTTCTTC.

The rearrangement links TRBV5-6 to TRBJ2-5; D is ambiguous. The CDR3 loop spans 14 amino acids. The germline gives CDR1 SGHDT, CDR2 YYEEEE. V was trimmed by 4 bases and J by 3 bases, leaving 13 bases between them. CDR3 in amino acids: CASSPVARKETQYF. The CDR3, as DNA: TGTGCCAGCAGCCCCGTAGCAAGAAAAGAGACCCAGTACTTC. The full variable domain, its missing parts supplied by reference TRBV5-6 and TRBJ2-5, is DAGVTQSPTHLIKTRGQQVTLRCSPKSGHDTVSWYQQALGQGPQFIFQYYEEEERQRGNFPDRFSGHQFPNYSSELNVNALLLGDSALYLCASSPVARKETQYFGPGTRLLVL.

The chain joins TRBV27 to TRBJ2-7, with 13 bases lining up with TRBD2. This CDR3 region has 15 residues. Germline V lookup: CDR1 MNHEY, CDR2 SMNVEV (reference sequence). The trim removed 8 bases at V and 2 bases at J, leaving 6 bases unmatched. The CDR3 protein is CASSTSGRSPYEQYF. CDR3 coding DNA: TGTGCCAGCTCGACTAGCGGGAGGTCCCCCTACGAGCAGTACTTC.

V gene TRBV4-1 combines with J gene TRBJ1-4, with a weak D call TRBD1 (5 bases). V was clipped by 0 bases and J by 6 bases, with 14 bases between them. Germline CDR1 MGHRA, CDR2 YSYEKL. CDR3 length equals 16 residues. The CDR3 nucleotides are TGCGCCAGCAGCCAAGAAAATCCAGGGTGGGATGAAAAACTGTTTTTT. Translated: CASSQENPGWDEKLFF.

The rearrangement uses TRBV28 and TRBJ2-7; 8 positions agree with TRBD2. V trimming: 6 bases; J trimming: 4 bases; junction bases outside the gene matches: 8. Germline V gives CDR1 MDHEN, CDR2 SYDVKM. This CDR3 comprises 14 residues. This chain's CDR3 is CASRDRAGGYEQYF. CDR3 DNA sequence: TGTGCCAGCAGGGATAGGGCGGGGGGATACGAGCAGTACTTC.

The rearrangement links TRBV2 to TRBJ2-7; unclear D gene. The CDR3 contains 14 residues. Germline values: CDR1 SNHLY, CDR2 FYNNEI. V was pared by 6 bases and J by 6 bases, with 18 bases between. CDR3 sequence (DNA): TGTGCCAGCAGCTTTGACTCGCGACTGGGCGAGCAGTACTTC. This gives the protein CASSFDSRLGEQYF.

The chain combines TRBV19 with TRBJ2-2, with 7 bases lining up with TRBD1. The CDR3 consists of 15 residues. Looked up from germline, CDR1 is LNHDA and CDR2 is SQIVND (reference sequence). The V segment lost 4 bases and the J segment 1 base; nucleotides outside the gene matches: 3. The CDR3 is CASSTSGGNTGELFF. The CDR3 DNA is TGTGCCAGTAGTACGTCAGGGGGGAACACCGGGGAGCTGTTTTTT. The variable domain in full, completed from reference TRBV19 and TRBJ2-2, reads DGGITQSPKYLFRKEGQNVTLSCEQNLNHDAMYWYRQDPGQGLRLIYYSQIVNDFQKGDIAEGYSVSREKKESFPLTVTSAQKNPTAFYLCASSTSGGNTGELFFGEGSRLTVL.

This chain connects TRBV5-1 to TRBJ2-2, with 13 bases lining up with TRBD2. Trimming cost V 5 bases and J 4 bases; bases outside gene matches: 8. CDR3 length: 17 residues. The germline V gene encodes CDR1 SGHRS and CDR2 YFSETQ. The CDR3 here is CASSPRLAGGRTGELFF. The CDR3 DNA sequence: TGCGCCAGCAGTCCCCGACTAGCGGGAGGACGCACCGGGGAGCTGTTTTTT.

V and J are TRBV7-2 and TRBJ1-1, with D possibly TRBD1 on 5 matching bases. The CDR3 loop spans 16 amino acids. Trimming removed 2 bases from V and 0 bases from J, with 13 bases in between. CDR1 and CDR2 from the germline V gene are SGHTA and FQGNSA. The CDR3 sequence is CASSLSRGTMNTEAFF. CDR3 coding DNA: TGTGCCAGCAGCTTATCTCGGGGGACGATGAACACTGAAGCTTTCTTT.

This chain connects TRBV30 to TRBJ1-4; maybe TRBD1 (6 bases). Germline V CDR1 and CDR2: GTSNPN, SVGIG (reference sequence). This CDR3 comprises 14 residues. Trimming cost V 2 bases and J 7 bases, with 14 bases left between them. CDR3 protein: CAWSRTEGSEKLFF. In DNA form, the CDR3 reads TGTGCCTGGAGTAGGACAGAGGGAAGTGAAAAACTGTTTTTT.

Worth noting for this clone: The junction departs from germline at one end; a sequencing error may be responsible. The CDR3 spells CVSSSPGQGGEQYF. The CDR3 nucleotides are TGTGTCAGCAGCTCACCGGGACAGGGTGGCGAGCAGTACTTC. This chain connects TRBV5-4 to TRBJ2-7; 9 bases map to TRBD1. CDR3 length: 14 amino acids. Germline V gives CDR1 SGHNT, CDR2 YYREEE (reference sequence). Using reference TRBV5-4 and TRBJ2-7 for the parts outside the CDR3, the full variable domain is ETGVTQSPTHLIKTRGQQVTLRCSSQSGHNTVSWYQQALGQGPQFIFQYYREEENGRGNFPPRFSGLQFPNYSSELNVNALELDDSALYLCVSSSPGQGGEQYFGPGTRLTVT.

This chain uses TRBV29-1 with TRBJ2-5; D gene uncertain. Germline CDR1 and CDR2: SQVTM and ANQGSEA. The germline V and J ends were trimmed by 6 bases and 5 bases, with 13 bases remaining between them. The CDR3 sequence is 12 residues long. The CDR3 region is CSVDLPEETQYF. For the CDR3, the DNA is TGCAGCGTCGATCTACCGGAGGAGACCCAGTACTTC. The complete variable domain, with remaining parts taken from reference TRBV29-1 and TRBJ2-5, reads SAVISQKPSRDICQRGTSLTIQCQVDSQVTMMFWYRQQPGQSLTLIATANQGSEATYESGFVIDKFPISRPNLTFSTLTVSNMSPEDSSIYLCSVDLPEETQYFGPGTRLLVL.

The chain links TRBV5-1 to TRBJ2-1; 13 bases are shared with TRBD2. Looked up from germline, CDR1 is SGHRS and CDR2 is YFSETQ. The CDR3 length is 17 residues. V lost 4 bases to trimming and J lost 6 bases; unmatched junction nucleotides: 10. This chain's CDR3 is CASSLGLAGFIVNEQFF. The CDR3, as DNA: TGCGCCAGCAGCCTGGGACTAGCGGGATTTATAGTCAATGAGCAGTTCTTC.

The gene calls are TRBV9 and TRBJ1-1; maybe TRBD1 (6 bases). CDR1 is SGDLS, CDR2 YYNGEE, per germline. Trimming removed 2 bases from V and 6 bases from J, with 11 bases in between. The CDR3 runs to 13 residues. The CDR3 DNA reads as TGTGCCAGCAGCGTCCGGGGGGCCTCTGAAGCTTTCTTT. Amino acid sequence: CASSVRGASEAFF.

This sequence joins TRBV6-1 and TRBJ2-7; the match to TRBD2 covers 8 bases. This CDR3 has 15 residues. J was trimmed by 3 bases and V by 4 bases; bases with no gene match: 8. Germline lookup yields CDR1 MNHNS and CDR2 SASEGT. The chain's CDR3 is CASSAAAGVVYEQYF. Here the CDR3 DNA reads TGTGCCAGCAGTGCCGCAGCGGGAGTAGTCTACGAGCAGTACTTC.

The chain links TRBV23-1 to TRBJ1-4; 9 nucleotides agree with TRBD1. TRBV23-1 is flagged as an ORF with uncertain function. V lost 3 bases to trimming and J lost 5 bases; unmatched junction nucleotides: 4. The CDR3 is 15 residues long. The CDR3 DNA is TGCGCCAGCAGTCATAGGGGGACAGGGAATGAAAAACTGTTTTTT. This translates into CASSHRGTGNEKLFF.